Given below is one TCR beta chain in context. Antigen: not known. Profiled with immunoSEQ multiplex PCR; TCRdb holds only in-frame clones, not every one. Seen here are some 130,000 clones, approximately 91% observed once, and the top ten hold around 0.99%. In germline, CDR1 is SGHRS, CDR2 YFSETQ. CDR3 length: 15 amino acids. Trimming removed 4 bases from V and 3 bases from J; junction bases left unmatched: 7. This sample was included in a study of T cell responses to AZD1222 COVID-19 vaccine. Study outcomes and limitations: Clonal diversity was possibly underestimated, and white British individuals and females predominated among donors.

The sample consisted of peripheral blood, taken 28 days after the second AZD1222 dose. The sequence came from an adult who received the AZD1222 COVID-19 vaccine. The chain couples TRBV5-1 to TRBJ1-2, with 9 bases lining up with TRBD1. CDR3 protein: CASSEGQGKDYGYTF. The CDR3 DNA reads as TGCGCCAGCAGCGAGGGACAGGGAAAAGACTATGGCTACACCTTC.